The 27 T cell receptor beta chains in this list originate from one sample, sequenced in a study of shared clonotypes between healthy human individuals. Clones were read by immunoSEQ multiplex PCR, and TCRdb kept only the in-frame ones, dropping some. The sample has 400,000 to 550,000 clones, around 80% seen once. Material: PBMCs. Source of these receptors: a woman between 40 and 50 years old in good health. Some clones in this sample may be carry-over from other donors' samples.

This clone was found many times. The chain couples TRBV19 to TRBJ2-2, with 7 bases that match TRBD2. CDR1 LNHDA and CDR2 SQIVND come from the germline V gene (reference sequence). The CDR3 is 15 residues long. J lost 7 bases, V lost 3 bases, and 8 bases had no gene match. CDR3 bases: TGTGCCAGTAGTATGGACCTGGGACTATTCGGGGAGCTGTTTTTT. This gives the protein CASSMDLGLFGELFF.

The J gene is TRBJ2-7, the V gene TRBV5-1; TRBD1 matches 7 bases. V dropped 7 bases and J dropped 6; count of bases not matched to a gene: 13. This CDR3 has 14 residues. Germline V gene lookup returns CDR1 SGHRS and CDR2 YFSETQ. The CDR3 spells CASGPSQGVGEQYF. In DNA, the CDR3 is TGCGCCAGCGGTCCTTCTCAGGGGGTCGGCGAGCAGTACTTC.

About this clone itself: Since a far larger clone is one base different, this is likely a read error. This sequence joins TRBV9 and TRBJ1-1; 9 nucleotides line up with TRBD1. This CDR3 is built from 15 residues. Germline CDR1 SGDLS, CDR2 YYNGEE. The CDR3 nucleotides read TGTACCAGCAGCGTAGGGGGACAGGGCCATTCTGAAGCTTTCTTT. Translating it yields CTSSVGGQGHSEAFF.

In its sample, this clone was seen a few times. The rearrangement uses TRBV30 and TRBJ1-5, with TRBD1 matching 8 bases. The V and J ends lost 5 bases and 6 bases, in that order; junction bases with no gene match: 6. The CDR3 runs 13 residues. CDR1 is GTSNPN and CDR2 is SVGIG in the germline V gene (reference sequence). CDR3 DNA sequence: TGTGCCTGGGACAGGGGAGAAGGTCAGCCCCAGCATTTT. Amino acid sequence: CAWDRGEGQPQHF.

J is TRBJ2-1 and V is TRBV18; TRBD1 aligns across 7 bases. The CDR3 is 17 amino acids. V lost 6 bases to trimming and J lost 7 bases; unmatched junction nucleotides: 18. Germline V gene data show CDR1 as KGHSH and CDR2 as LQKENI. CDR3 loop: CASSPRGGGDRLNEQFF. CDR3 bases: TGTGCCAGCTCCCCCCGTGGGGGTGGGGACAGATTGAATGAGCAGTTCTTC.

This clone has a single count. V gene TRBV28 combines with J gene TRBJ1-2; 9 positions agree with TRBD1. The V segment lost 5 bases and the J segment 5 bases; nucleotides outside the gene matches: 12. The CDR3 contains 16 residues. CDR1 is MDHEN and CDR2 is SYDVKM in the germline V gene. This CDR3 is CASSNNYLTGGYGYTF. The CDR3 DNA reads TGTGCCAGCAGTAACAATTACCTGACAGGGGGGTATGGCTACACCTTC.

The chain links TRBV6-5 to TRBJ1-4, with D tentatively TRBD1 (5 bases). CDR1 is MNHEY and CDR2 is SVGAGI in the germline V gene. V was cut by 8 bases and J by 7 bases, with 20 bases left in between. The CDR3 is 15 residues long. The CDR3 DNA sequence: TGTGCCAGCGGCCCCTCCCAGGGCTGGAGTGAAAAACTGTTTTTT. Translating gives CASGPSQGWSEKLFF.

This chain links TRBV7-2 with TRBJ1-5, with D possibly TRBD1 on 6 matching bases. In germline, CDR1 is SGHTA, CDR2 FQGNSA. The V end lost 5 bases, the J end lost 9 bases, and 23 bases lay between the germline ends. This CDR3 is built from 16 residues. The CDR3 here is CASSTWKAGAYSPQHF. Here the CDR3 DNA reads TGTGCCAGCAGCACCTGGAAGGCAGGGGCCTATTCGCCCCAGCATTTT. Supplemented by reference TRBV7-2 and TRBJ1-5, the full variable domain reads GAGVSQSPSNKVTEKGKDVELRCDPISGHTALYWYRQSLGQGLEFLIYFQGNSAPDKSGLPSDRFSAERTGGSVSTLTIQRTQQEDSAVYLCASSTWKAGAYSPQHFGDGTRLSIL.

This chain connects TRBV2 to TRBJ2-7, with TRBD2 as a possible D gene (5 bases). The CDR3 is 12 amino acids. Per the germline V gene, CDR1 is SNHLY and CDR2 is FYNNEI. V lost 6 bases and J 4 bases, leaving 10 bases between the germline ends. CDR3 residues: CASRGLGYEQYF. In DNA form, the CDR3 reads TGTGCCAGCAGAGGACTGGGTTACGAGCAGTACTTC.

The chain joins TRBV6-1 to TRBJ1-5; unclear D gene. Germline values: CDR1 MNHNS, CDR2 SASEGT. Trimming pared 1 base from V and 5 bases from J, leaving 9 bases between. CDR3 length equals 14 residues. CDR3 DNA sequence: TGTGCCAGCAGTGAAGTGAGGGCCTATCAGCCCCAGCATTTT. Its translation: CASSEVRAYQPQHF.

This chain links TRBV29-1 with TRBJ2-3, with TRBD2 identical over 10 bases. From germline, CDR1 is SQVTM and CDR2 ANQGSEA. The V gene end was trimmed by 1 base and the J gene end by 0 bases; junction bases not matched to a gene: 10. CDR3 size: 18 residues. The CDR3 is CSVEGLASGSSSTDTQYF. The CDR3 nucleotides are TGCAGCGTTGAAGGTCTGGCTAGCGGGAGCTCTAGCACAGATACGCAGTATTTT.

The rearrangement uses TRBV10-3 and TRBJ1-2; the match to TRBD1 covers 7 bases. Trimming at V came to 10 bases and at J to 7 bases, leaving 12 bases not matched to a gene. The CDR3 is 13 residues long. From germline, CDR1 is ENHRY and CDR2 SYGVKD. CDR3 in amino acids: CATVQGSSGGYTF. In DNA form, the CDR3 reads TGTGCCACCGTACAGGGGTCCTCCGGTGGCTACACCTTC.

CDR3 residues: CASSPPVRGIYGYTF. The CDR3 coding sequence is TGTGCCAGCTCACCACCGGTTCGGGGAATCTATGGCTACACCTTC. The chain employs TRBV18 and TRBJ1-2, with D unclear. Germline V lookup: CDR1 KGHSH, CDR2 LQKENI. This CDR3 region has 15 residues. The germline V and J ends were trimmed by 0 bases and 4 bases, with 12 bases remaining between them.

The chain recombines TRBV29-1 with TRBJ1-1; unclear D gene. Per the germline V gene, CDR1 is SQVTM and CDR2 is ANQGSEA. The CDR3 spans 13 residues. V was trimmed by 5 bases and J by 0 bases, leaving 10 bases between them. CDR3 sequence reads: CSVRDQMNTEAFF. CDR3 coding DNA: TGCAGCGTTCGAGATCAGATGAACACTGAAGCTTTCTTT.

This clone was counted only a few times. The V and J genes are TRBV19 and TRBJ1-2; D is perhaps TRBD1 (5 bases). Germline loops: CDR1 LNHDA, CDR2 SQIVND (reference sequence). CDR3 size: 14 residues. V lost 5 bases and J lost 2, with 12 bases in between. Here the CDR3 DNA reads TGTGCCAGTAGTCCCAGGGACTTCAACTATGGCTACACCTTC. Translated, it gives CASSPRDFNYGYTF.

The chain recombines TRBV6-5 with TRBJ2-5; tentative D call: TRBD1 (5 bases). Germline V CDR1 and CDR2: MNHEY, SVGAGI. The ends were cut back, 6 bases at V and 5 bases at J, with 13 bases in the middle. The CDR3 extends over 13 amino acids. CDR3 region: CASSPRARETQYF. The CDR3 DNA sequence: TGTGCCAGCAGCCCCAGGGCCCGGGAGACCCAGTACTTC.

The V call is TRBV2, the J call TRBJ2-1; possibly TRBD1 or TRBD2 for D (5 bases each). The CDR3 spans 12 residues. Germline V gene lookup returns CDR1 SNHLY and CDR2 FYNNEI. V lost 5 bases and J lost 6, with 8 bases in between. The CDR3, as DNA: TGTGCCAGCAGTTGGGGGAGCAATGAGCAGTTCTTC. Encoded protein: CASSWGSNEQFF.

The rearrangement links TRBV11-1 to TRBJ2-1; D possibly corresponds to TRBD1 (6 bases). This CDR3 is 14 amino acids long. Germline values: CDR1 SGHAT, CDR2 FQDESV (reference sequence). V gave up 5 bases and J gave up 4 bases, with 12 bases separating them. CDR3 coding DNA: TGTGCCAGCAGCCTCCGGGACAAATACAATGAGCAGTTCTTC. Its protein is CASSLRDKYNEQFF.

Turning to this clone: This same CDR3 is encoded by further DNA sequences in the sample. The rearrangement links TRBV5-1 to TRBJ1-4, with a tentative D call TRBD1 (6 bases). Trimming removed 4 bases at V and 5 bases at J, with 15 bases between. In germline, CDR1 is SGHRS, CDR2 YFSETQ. This CDR3 is 15 amino acids long. The CDR3 region has the DNA TGCGCCAGCAGCCTTGCCCCAGGGACAAATGAAAAACTGTTTTTT. It translates to CASSLAPGTNEKLFF.

V gene TRBV28 combines with J gene TRBJ2-1, with 14 bases lining up with TRBD2. The CDR3 sequence is 17 residues long. Germline CDR1 MDHEN, CDR2 SYDVKM. The V gene end was trimmed by 2 bases and the J gene end by 2 bases; junction bases not matched to a gene: 2. This CDR3 is CASSLGGLAGAYNEQFF. The DNA for the CDR3 is TGTGCCAGCAGTTTAGGGGGACTAGCGGGGGCCTACAATGAGCAGTTCTTC.

With respect to this clone: It may be a read error: a sequence one base away is much more abundant. This CDR3 is also generated by other DNA sequences in the sample. The chain uses TRBV28 and TRBJ1-2; D uncertain. The germline CDR1 and CDR2 sequences are MDHEN and SYDVKM. This CDR3 contains 12 residues. This CDR3 reads CASSFAEYGYTF. In nucleotides, the CDR3 is TGTGCCAGTAGTTTCGCGGAGTATGGCTACACCTTC.

V gene TRBV2 combines with J gene TRBJ2-1, with D perhaps TRBD2 (6 bases). V was clipped by 5 bases and J by 0 bases, with 11 bases between them. Germline loops: CDR1 SNHLY, CDR2 FYNNEI. This CDR3 has 15 amino acids. CDR3 sequence: CASSPLAPSYNEQFF. In DNA form, the CDR3 reads TGTGCCAGCAGTCCCCTAGCGCCCTCCTACAATGAGCAGTTCTTC.

The gene calls are TRBV5-1 and TRBJ2-7; TRBD2 is a possible D gene (6 bases). Trimming pared 3 bases from V and 5 bases from J, leaving 15 bases between. Germline V CDR1 and CDR2: SGHRS, YFSETQ. The CDR3 loop spans 14 amino acids. CDR3 coding DNA: TGCGCCAGCAGCTCAACACTAGCCACGGACGAGCAGTACTTC. It translates to CASSSTLATDEQYF.

V is TRBV28 and J is TRBJ2-2; D is perhaps TRBD1 (5 bases). The V and J ends lost 2 bases and 4 bases respectively, with 5 bases between them. CDR3 length: 13 residues. CDR1 is MDHEN and CDR2 is SYDVKM in the germline V gene. The CDR3 loop is CASSLDSTGELFF. CDR3 DNA sequence: TGTGCCAGCAGTTTAGACAGCACCGGGGAGCTGTTTTTT.

The chain combines TRBV11-2 with TRBJ2-7; 8 positions match TRBD2. Germline CDR1 is SGHAT and CDR2 is FQNNGV. CDR3 length equals 14 residues. V lost 3 bases and J lost 4; bases outside the gene matches: 5. The CDR3 sequence is CASSLGLESYEQYF. In DNA, the CDR3 is TGTGCCAGCAGCTTGGGACTAGAATCTTACGAGCAGTACTTC.

The chain is built from TRBV7-9 and TRBJ2-5; D gene unclear. The DNA end lines up better with TRBJ2-7; the J call may be wrong. This CDR3 is built from 13 residues. Germline V lookup: CDR1 SEHNR, CDR2 FQNEAQ (reference sequence). CDR3 region: CASSQAPIGEQYF. CDR3 in DNA: TGTGCCAGCAGCCAGGCCCCCATCGGCGAGCAGTACTTC.

The chain is built from TRBV2 and TRBJ1-3; D gene ambiguous. The CDR3 has 16 residues. The V end was cut by 2 bases, the J end by 0 bases, with 11 bases between. CDR1 and CDR2 from the germline V gene are SNHLY and FYNNEI. The CDR3 coding sequence is TGTGCCAGCAGTGAACAGGACCGGCGCTCTGGAAACACCATATATTTT. Translation: CASSEQDRRSGNTIYF.